This entry lists 22 T cell receptor beta chains sequenced from one sample in a study of blood T cell repertoires in COVID-19 (dated by TCRdb to the early 2020s). Library preparation used the immunoSEQ multiplex PCR assay. What TCRdb holds here is the immuneACCESS table cut down to in-frame rearrangements. Part of the clones is not present; checked against another copy, under half of the missing clones reflect an unresolved V gene, and the others are unexplained. The table for this sample lists approximately 67,000 clones; over 80% of them were counted only once. The top ten hold about 5.7% of the sample. Material: peripheral blood. Receptors were obtained from a man between 50 and 59 years old with active COVID-19.

This chain uses TRBV12-3 or TRBV12-4 with TRBJ2-5; D might be TRBD2 (6 bases). Between the trimmed V and J ends, which lost 6 bases and 9 bases, there was a span of 17 bases. The CDR3 totals 13 residues. CDR3 residues: CASRYGGTGPQYF. CDR3 sequence (DNA): TGTGCCAGCAGGTACGGGGGAACGGGACCCCAGTACTTC.

V usage is TRBV11-2 and J usage is TRBJ1-4, with D possibly being TRBD1 (6 bases). The CDR3 contains 16 residues. V was trimmed by 5 bases and J by 5 bases, leaving 18 bases between them. Germline lookup yields CDR1 SGHAT and CDR2 FQNNGV. Written as DNA, the CDR3 is TGTGCCAGCAGCAGAAACGGGGGGCCGCAGAATGAAAAACTGTTTTTT. This sequence encodes CASSRNGGPQNEKLFF.

The rearrangement uses TRBV4-3 and TRBJ2-6; no definite D call. Germline V gene data show CDR1 as LGHNA and CDR2 as YSLEER. This CDR3 contains 15 residues. The V gene lost 2 bases and the J gene lost 1 base, with 6 bases spanning the gap. The CDR3, as DNA: TGCGCCAGCAGCCAATCAGTATCTGGGGCCAACGTCCTGACTTTC. Translating it yields CASSQSVSGANVLTF.

This chain uses TRBV27 with TRBJ2-7; D might be TRBD2 (6 bases). V lost 3 bases and J lost 4, with 13 bases in between. CDR3 length equals 14 residues. The germline V gene encodes CDR1 MNHEY and CDR2 SMNVEV (reference sequence). This CDR3 is CASSFAGRPYEQYF. In nucleotides, the CDR3 is TGTGCCAGCAGTTTTGCAGGGAGGCCATACGAGCAGTACTTC.

The genes are TRBV9 and TRBJ1-1; perhaps TRBD1 as D (6 bases). The CDR3 is 15 residues long. Germline assignment: CDR1 SGDLS and CDR2 YYNGEE. Trimming removed 0 bases at V and 4 bases at J, with 13 bases between. DNA of the CDR3: TGTGCCAGCAGCGTAGATGGGGGCGCGATCACTGAAGCTTTCTTT. It yields the protein CASSVDGGAITEAFF.

The chain is built from TRBV27 and TRBJ2-7, with unresolved D. Germline V gene lookup returns CDR1 MNHEY and CDR2 SMNVEV (reference sequence). The length of the CDR3 is 16 residues. V gave up 2 bases and J gave up 4 bases, with 18 bases separating them. CDR3 sequence (DNA): TGTGCCAGCAGTTTAGGGTCTTCACCCGGGTTTTACGAGCAGTACTTC. Amino acids: CASSLGSSPGFYEQYF.

The rearrangement uses TRBV7-9 and TRBJ1-2, with unresolved D. V was pared by 1 base and J by 7 bases, with 13 bases between. This CDR3 spans 14 amino acids. Germline CDR1 SEHNR, CDR2 FQNEAQ (reference sequence). CDR3 in DNA: TGTGCCAGCAGCTTAGGAGGGCAGACAATTGGCTACACCTTC. Amino acid sequence: CASSLGGQTIGYTF. The full variable domain, with the rest looked up from reference TRBV7-9 and TRBJ1-2, is DTGVSQNPRHKITKRGQNVTFRCDPISEHNRLYWYRQTLGQGPEFLTYFQNEAQLEKSRLLSDRFSAERPKGSFSTLEIQRTEQGDSAMYLCASSLGGQTIGYTFGSGTRLTVV.

This chain uses TRBV18 with TRBJ1-1, with D possibly being TRBD1 (5 bases). Trimming removed 3 bases from V and 5 bases from J, with 13 bases in between. Germline lookup yields CDR1 KGHSH and CDR2 LQKENI. This CDR3 comprises 14 residues. In nucleotides, the CDR3 is TGTGCCAGCTCACCCTCTGCAAGGGGAACTGAAGCTTTCTTT. Translation gives CASSPSARGTEAFF. The variable domain in full, with the rest retrieved from reference TRBV18 and TRBJ1-1, is NAGVMQNPRHLVRRRGQEARLRCSPMKGHSHVYWYRQLPEEGLKFMVYLQKENIIDESGMPKERFSAEFPKEGPSILRIQQVVRGDSAAYFCASSPSARGTEAFFGQGTRLTVV.

The chain links TRBV11-3 to TRBJ2-7, with 10 bases aligning to TRBD1. The V gene's germline CDR1 is SGHNT and CDR2 YENEEA. The V gene end was trimmed by 3 bases and the J gene end by 3 bases; junction bases not matched to a gene: 2. This CDR3 is 14 amino acids long. The CDR3 DNA sequence: TGTGCCAGCAGCTTTGGGACAGGGGACTACGAGCAGTACTTC. Encoded protein: CASSFGTGDYEQYF.

The chain combines TRBV2 with TRBJ1-2; D remains ambiguous. Germline V gene lookup returns CDR1 SNHLY and CDR2 FYNNEI. This CDR3 comprises 14 residues. Between the trimmed V and J ends, which lost 6 bases and 0 bases, there was a span of 11 bases. This CDR3 reads CASRVVLANYGYTF. The CDR3, as DNA: TGTGCCAGCAGGGTCGTACTGGCTAACTATGGCTACACCTTC.

The J gene is TRBJ2-7, the V gene TRBV9, with D possibly TRBD2 on 6 matching bases. Trimming shortened V by 0 bases and J by 2 bases, and 12 bases separated the two germline ends. The CDR3 length is 15 residues. Per germline, CDR1 SGDLS and CDR2 YYNGEE. The CDR3 reads CASSVAPSATYEQYF. CDR3 nucleotide sequence: TGTGCCAGCAGCGTAGCGCCTAGCGCAACCTACGAGCAGTACTTC.

The chain employs TRBV28 and TRBJ1-5, with 9 bases lining up with TRBD1. The V gene's germline CDR1 is MDHEN and CDR2 SYDVKM. This CDR3 comprises 15 residues. The ends lost 5 bases at V and 5 bases at J; junction bases unmatched: 7. CDR3 in amino acids: CASSRRQGDYQPQHF. DNA for the CDR3: TGTGCCAGCAGTCGTCGACAGGGGGACTATCAGCCCCAGCATTTT.

This chain joins TRBV7-2 and TRBJ2-1, with 11 positions matching TRBD2. The J segment lost 5 bases and the V segment lost 0 bases, leaving 21 bases of the junction unmatched. The germline CDR1 and CDR2 sequences are SGHTA and FQGNSA. The length of the CDR3 is 22 residues. CDR3 coding DNA: TGTGCCAGCAGCTTAGCCGAATCACAATCTTTTATTAGCGGGAGGGCCAACAATGAGCAGTTCTTC. Translated: CASSLAESQSFISGRANNEQFF.

V is TRBV15 and J is TRBJ2-7, with 10 bases identical to TRBD2. J lost 2 bases, V lost 0 bases, and 4 bases had no gene match. CDR1 and CDR2 from the germline V gene are LNHNV and YYDKDF (reference sequence). The CDR3 is 16 amino acids. CDR3 in DNA: TGTGCCACCAGCAGAGACTGGACTAGCGGAGCCTACGAGCAGTACTTC. It encodes CATSRDWTSGAYEQYF. The full variable domain, in which reference TRBV15 and TRBJ2-7 provide the parts outside the CDR3, is DAMVIQNPRYQVTQFGKPVTLSCSQTLNHNVMYWYQQKSSQAPKLLFHYYDKDFNNEADTPDNFQSRRPNTSFCFLDIRSPGLGDTAMYLCATSRDWTSGAYEQYFGPGTRLTVT.

This clone was picked up a small number of times. The chain uses TRBV4-2 and TRBJ2-3; 9 bases are a match to TRBD2. Per the germline V gene, CDR1 is LGHNA and CDR2 is YNFKEQ. The CDR3 sequence is 15 residues long. Unmatched junction bases numbered 3, after V lost 4 bases and J lost 1 base. The CDR3 loop reads CASSPVAGGTDTQYF. The CDR3 DNA reads TGTGCCAGCAGCCCCGTAGCGGGGGGCACAGATACGCAGTATTTT.

V usage is TRBV7-2 and J usage is TRBJ2-1; 9 bases agree with TRBD2. The J segment lost 0 bases and the V segment lost 2 bases, leaving 11 bases of the junction unmatched. This CDR3 region has 19 residues. Per germline, CDR1 SGHTA and CDR2 FQGNSA. CDR3 coding DNA: TGTGCCAGCAGCTTACGAAGAACGAGCGGGGGGAGCTCCTACAATGAGCAGTTCTTC. Translated, it gives CASSLRRTSGGSSYNEQFF.

The rearrangement joins TRBV7-9 to TRBJ2-1, with a possible D match to TRBD1 (5 bases). This CDR3 contains 14 residues. V dropped 4 bases and J dropped 6 bases, with 13 bases sitting between them. Germline CDR1 SEHNR, CDR2 FQNEAQ (reference sequence). The CDR3 loop is CASSSVARVNEQFF. In nucleotides, the CDR3 is TGTGCCAGCAGCTCGGTCGCCAGGGTCAATGAGCAGTTCTTC. The whole variable domain, filled in from reference TRBV7-9 and TRBJ2-1, reads DTGVSQNPRHKITKRGQNVTFRCDPISEHNRLYWYRQTLGQGPEFLTYFQNEAQLEKSRLLSDRFSAERPKGSFSTLEIQRTEQGDSAMYLCASSSVARVNEQFFGPGTRLTVL.

This sequence joins TRBV7-9 and TRBJ2-2; D is undetermined. The CDR3 consists of 14 residues. V lost 6 bases, J lost 3 bases, and 11 bases lay in between. Germline CDR1 and CDR2: SEHNR and FQNEAQ (reference sequence). The CDR3 region has the DNA TGTGCCAGCAGTGGGCAGGCGTACACCGGGGAGCTGTTTTTT. Its protein is CASSGQAYTGELFF.

As DNA, the CDR3 is TGTGCCAGCAGCAAAGCCCCCCCCGATGAGCAGTTCTTC. It yields the protein CASSKAPPDEQFF. This chain uses TRBV21-1 with TRBJ2-1; the table calls TRBD2, which could not be checked here. TRBV21-1 is assigned pseudogene status. The length of the CDR3 is 13 residues.

This clone is a singleton in its sample. V gene TRBV5-1 combines with J gene TRBJ2-7, with a weak D call TRBD2 (5 bases). Germline assignment: CDR1 SGHRS and CDR2 YFSETQ. The germline V and J ends were trimmed by 4 bases and 5 bases, with 16 bases remaining between them. The CDR3 covers 14 residues. The CDR3 region is CASSPSRDANEQYF. CDR3 in DNA: TGCGCCAGCAGCCCGTCGAGGGATGCCAACGAGCAGTACTTC.

This sequence joins TRBV9 and TRBJ2-1; perhaps TRBD2 as D (5 bases). With 4 bases removed from V and 0 bases from J, the gap between germline ends came to 17 bases. The CDR3 extends over 17 amino acids. The germline CDR1 and CDR2 sequences are SGDLS and YYNGEE. In DNA form, the CDR3 reads TGTGCCAGCAGCTCGCCTGGTGGGAGTAGCTCCTACAATGAGCAGTTCTTC. The encoded protein is CASSSPGGSSSYNEQFF.

The chain uses TRBV19 and TRBJ2-6; 10 nucleotides match TRBD1. The CDR3 extends over 17 amino acids. With 5 bases clipped from V and 2 bases from J, the junction kept 6 bases outside the gene matches. Germline V gene data show CDR1 as LNHDA and CDR2 as SQIVND (reference sequence). Here the CDR3 DNA reads TGTGCCAGTAGTGCCGGGACAGGGGTAGCTGGGGCCAACGTCCTGACTTTC. This encodes CASSAGTGVAGANVLTF.